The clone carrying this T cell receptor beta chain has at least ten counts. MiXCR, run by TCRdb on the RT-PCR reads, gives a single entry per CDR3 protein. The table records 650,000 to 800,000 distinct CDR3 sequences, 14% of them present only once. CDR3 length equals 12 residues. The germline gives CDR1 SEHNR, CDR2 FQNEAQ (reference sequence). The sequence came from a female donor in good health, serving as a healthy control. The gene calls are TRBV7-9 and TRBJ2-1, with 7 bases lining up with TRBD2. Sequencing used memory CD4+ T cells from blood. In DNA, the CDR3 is TGTTCTAGGGCGGGAGTGAACAATGAGCAGTTCTTC. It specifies CSRAGVNNEQFF. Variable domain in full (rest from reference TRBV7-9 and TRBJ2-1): DTGVSQNPRHKITKRGQNVTFRCDPISEHNRLYWYRQTLGQGPEFLTYFQNEAQLEKSRLLSDRFSAERPKGSFSTLEIQRTEQGDSAMYLCSRAGVNNEQFFGPGTRLTVL.